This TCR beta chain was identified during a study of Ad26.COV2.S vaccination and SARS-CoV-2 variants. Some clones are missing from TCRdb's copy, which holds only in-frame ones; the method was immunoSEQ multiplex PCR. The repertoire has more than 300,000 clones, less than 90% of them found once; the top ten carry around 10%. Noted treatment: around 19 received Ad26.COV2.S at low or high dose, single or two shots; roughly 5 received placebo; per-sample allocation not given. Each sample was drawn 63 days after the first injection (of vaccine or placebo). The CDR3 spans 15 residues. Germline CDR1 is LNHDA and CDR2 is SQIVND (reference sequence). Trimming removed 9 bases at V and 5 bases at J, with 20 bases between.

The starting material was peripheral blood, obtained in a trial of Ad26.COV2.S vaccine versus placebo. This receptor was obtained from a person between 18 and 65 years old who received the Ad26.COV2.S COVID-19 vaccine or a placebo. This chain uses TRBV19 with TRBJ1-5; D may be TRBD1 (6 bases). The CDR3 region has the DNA TGTGCCAGCCATGGGTGGCAGGGGACATATCAGCCCCAGCATTTT. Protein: CASHGWQGTYQPQHF.